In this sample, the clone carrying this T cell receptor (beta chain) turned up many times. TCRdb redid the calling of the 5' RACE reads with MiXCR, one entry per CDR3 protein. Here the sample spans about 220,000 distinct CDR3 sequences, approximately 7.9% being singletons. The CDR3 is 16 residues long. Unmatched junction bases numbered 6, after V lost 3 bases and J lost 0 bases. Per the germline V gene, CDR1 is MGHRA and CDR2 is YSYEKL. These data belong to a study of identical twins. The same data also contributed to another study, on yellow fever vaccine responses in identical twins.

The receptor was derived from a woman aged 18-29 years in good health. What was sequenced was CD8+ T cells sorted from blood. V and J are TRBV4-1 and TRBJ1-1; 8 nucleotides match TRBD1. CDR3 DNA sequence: TGCGCCAGCAGCCACCTAGGACAGGGAATGAACACTGAAGCTTTCTTT. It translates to CASSHLGQGMNTEAFF.